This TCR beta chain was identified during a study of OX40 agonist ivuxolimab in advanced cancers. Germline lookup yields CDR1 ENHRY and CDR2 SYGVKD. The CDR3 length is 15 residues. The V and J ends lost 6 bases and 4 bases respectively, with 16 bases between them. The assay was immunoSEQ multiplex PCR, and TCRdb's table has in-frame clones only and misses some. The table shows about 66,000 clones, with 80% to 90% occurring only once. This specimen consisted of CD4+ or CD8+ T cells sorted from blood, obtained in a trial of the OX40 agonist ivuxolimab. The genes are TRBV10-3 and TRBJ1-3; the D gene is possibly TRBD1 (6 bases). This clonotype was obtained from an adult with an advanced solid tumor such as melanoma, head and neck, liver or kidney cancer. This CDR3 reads CAIRSQGGPGNTIYF. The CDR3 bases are TGTGCCATCAGATCACAAGGGGGGCCGGGAAACACCATATATTTT.